The next 28 T cell receptor beta chains were all read from a single sample in a study of T-cell memory formation after mild COVID-19. TCRdb recomputed calls from the 5' RACE reads with MiXCR, one row per CDR3 protein. This repertoire shows just over 400,000 distinct CDR3 sequences, around a quarter found once; its top ten account for approximately 14%. Sequenced sample: PBMCs or a T cell subset sorted from them (not recorded which). The receptor source for this set is an adult woman who had mild COVID-19 (a few samples of this study predate the infection). Cell type and time point are not known.

In this sample, this clonotype turned up a few times. The genes are TRBV20-1 and TRBJ2-5; D is uncertain. V lost 6 bases and J lost 5, with 10 bases in between. This CDR3 is built from 11 residues. Germline V CDR1 and CDR2: DFQATT, SNEGSKA (reference sequence). CDR3 residues: CSAEFSETQYF. CDR3 DNA: TGCAGTGCCGAGTTCTCTGAGACCCAGTACTTC.

This clonotype was observed once. This chain joins TRBV5-6 and TRBJ2-7; D may be TRBD1 or TRBD2 (6 bases each). This CDR3 spans 15 amino acids. The germline CDR1 and CDR2 sequences are SGHDT and YYEEEE. V was pared by 4 bases and J by 7 bases, with 21 bases between. Here the CDR3 reads CASSPQPRQGGEQYF. The CDR3 coding sequence is TGTGCCAGCAGCCCCCAACCCAGGCAAGGGGGGGAGCAGTACTTC.

CDR3 DNA: TGTGCCAGCAGCTTAGCCGGGACGCTGACATCCGAGCAGTACTTC. As protein: CASSLAGTLTSEQYF. The chain has TRBV7-2 and TRBJ2-7; D possibly uses TRBD1 or TRBD2 (5 bases each). V lost 0 bases and J lost 6, with 15 bases in between. CDR1 and CDR2 (germline): SGHTA, FQGNSA. This CDR3 has 15 amino acids.

This clonotype was counted a few times. The chain couples TRBV7-9 to TRBJ2-7; a possible D gene is TRBD1 (6 bases). Trimming cost V 5 bases and J 3 bases, with 17 bases left between them. CDR3 length: 15 amino acids. Per germline, CDR1 SEHNR and CDR2 FQNEAQ (reference sequence). Written as DNA, the CDR3 is TGTGCCAGCAGCCCCCGGGACAATTTTTACTACGAGCAGTACTTC. Its protein product is CASSPRDNFYYEQYF.

Turning to this clonotype: Germline and junction disagree at one end, which may indicate a read error. The chain has TRBV18 and TRBJ1-6; a weak D match, TRBD1 (6 bases). The CDR3 is made up of 16 amino acids. Germline V CDR1 and CDR2: KGHSH, LQKENI. In nucleotides, the CDR3 is TGTGCCAGCTCACCAGCAGGCACAGGGAATAATTCACCCCACCACTTT. This encodes CASSPAGTGNNSPHHF. The full variable domain, its missing parts supplied by reference TRBV18 and TRBJ1-6, is NAGVMQNPRHLVRRRGQEARLRCSPMKGHSHVYWYRQLPEEGLKFMVYLQKENIIDESGMPKERFSAEFPKEGPSILRIQQVVRGDSAAYFCASSPAGTGNNSPHHFGNGTRLTVT.

The chain is built from TRBV5-5 and TRBJ2-7; D might be TRBD2 (6 bases). V was shortened by 4 bases and J by 3 bases, with 14 bases between the two germline ends. The V gene's germline CDR1 is SGHKS and CDR2 YYEKEE (reference sequence). The length of the CDR3 is 14 residues. The CDR3 loop is CASSPLPGDYEQYF. The CDR3 coding sequence is TGTGCCAGCAGCCCTCTTCCGGGGGACTACGAGCAGTACTTC.

This clonotype was seen more than once but under ten times. The J gene is TRBJ2-5, the V gene TRBV12-3 or TRBV12-4; no firm D call. The CDR3 is made up of 13 amino acids. Trimming shortened V by 5 bases and J by 7 bases, and 14 bases separated the two germline ends. Written as DNA, the CDR3 is TGTGCCAGCAGTCGCGACCGAGAAGGGACCCAGTACTTC. Protein product: CASSRDREGTQYF.

This clonotype is a singleton in its sample. The J gene is TRBJ2-5, the V gene TRBV7-3; tentatively, D is TRBD2 (6 bases). The CDR3 is made up of 17 amino acids. In germline, CDR1 is SGHTA, CDR2 FQGTGA. The V and J ends lost 3 bases and 4 bases respectively, with 21 bases between them. The CDR3 nucleotides read TGTGCCAGCAGCTTCCAAGGACCACACTTGGGAGGAGAGACCCAGTACTTC. It specifies CASSFQGPHLGGETQYF.

This clonotype was detected a few times. The chain recombines TRBV29-1 with TRBJ2-7; 7 bases agree with TRBD1. Germline-derived CDR1 and CDR2 are SQVTM and ANQGSEA. Trimming at V came to 0 bases and at J to 5 bases, leaving 7 bases not matched to a gene. CDR3 length equals 14 residues. The CDR3 bases are TGCAGCGTTGAAGACCAGGGGGAGTCCGACGAGCAGTACTTC. Protein sequence: CSVEDQGESDEQYF.

The chain couples TRBV7-9 to TRBJ1-3, with 9 bases lining up with TRBD1. V was pared by 6 bases and J by 4 bases, with 16 bases of the junction left unmatched. Germline loops: CDR1 SEHNR, CDR2 FQNEAQ (reference sequence). The CDR3 totals 18 residues. The CDR3 loop is CASSPAVGQGISGNTIYF. DNA of the CDR3: TGTGCCAGCAGTCCCGCCGTAGGACAGGGGATATCCGGAAACACCATATATTTT.

The rearrangement joins TRBV6-2 or TRBV6-3 to TRBJ2-1, with D maybe TRBD2 (6 bases). Germline V gives CDR1 MNHEY, CDR2 SVGEGT. Trimming took off 6 bases at V and 9 bases at J, with 9 bases between the two ends. The CDR3 has 11 amino acids. The DNA of the CDR3 is TGTGCCAGCAGCCACGGGGGTGAGCAGTTCTTC. Amino acid sequence: CASSHGGEQFF.

The chain recombines TRBV5-1 with TRBJ2-3, with D possibly TRBD2 on 6 matching bases. From germline, CDR1 is SGHRS and CDR2 YFSETQ. Trimming took 4 bases from V and 5 from J, leaving 20 bases between them. The CDR3 loop spans 16 amino acids. The CDR3 is CASSMGGMDLGDTQYF. The CDR3 DNA follows: TGCGCCAGCAGCATGGGGGGAATGGACCTCGGAGATACGCAGTATTTT.

This clonotype has more than one count but fewer than ten. This chain uses TRBV4-1 with TRBJ2-1; 8 bases line up with TRBD1. Germline assignment: CDR1 MGHRA and CDR2 YSYEKL. The CDR3 loop spans 17 amino acids. The J segment lost 9 bases and the V segment lost 1 base, leaving 14 bases of the junction unmatched. CDR3 sequence: CASSQAPVRTGSGEQFF. In DNA, the CDR3 is TGCGCCAGCAGCCAAGCGCCTGTGAGGACAGGGTCGGGTGAGCAGTTCTTC.

The chain links TRBV5-5 to TRBJ2-7, with a possible D match to TRBD1 (6 bases). CDR1 is SGHKS, CDR2 YYEKEE, per germline (reference sequence). The CDR3 has 15 amino acids. V lost 0 bases, J lost 2 bases, and 12 bases lay in between. The CDR3 DNA is TGTGCCAGCAGCTTGGGCAGGGGACCGGCCTACGAGCAGTACTTC. Its translation: CASSLGRGPAYEQYF.

This clonotype was counted only a few times. This sequence joins TRBV7-9 and TRBJ2-5; D remains ambiguous. The V gene's germline CDR1 is SEHNR and CDR2 FQNEAQ (reference sequence). This CDR3 region has 14 residues. The V end was cut by 5 bases, the J end by 1 base, with 11 bases between. Written as DNA, the CDR3 is TGTGCCAGCAGCCGCCCGGTTGGCCAAGAGACCCAGTACTTC. Its protein product is CASSRPVGQETQYF.

This clonotype has just a few counts. The genes are TRBV4-3 and TRBJ2-1, with D possibly TRBD2 on 5 matching bases. Trimming stripped 0 bases from V and 6 bases from J, with 15 bases between. This CDR3 spans 16 amino acids. Per the germline V gene, CDR1 is LGHNA and CDR2 is YSLEER. The CDR3 region is CASSQEGSFITNEQFF. Here the CDR3 DNA reads TGCGCCAGCAGCCAAGAGGGGAGCTTCATCACCAATGAGCAGTTCTTC.

J is TRBJ2-7 and V is TRBV27; maybe TRBD1 (6 bases). The germline V gene encodes CDR1 MNHEY and CDR2 SMNVEV (reference sequence). CDR3 size: 13 residues. The V gene lost 2 bases and the J gene lost 5 bases, with 10 bases spanning the gap. DNA for the CDR3: TGTGCCAGCAGTTTAAGGACAGTTAACGAGCAGTACTTC. Protein product: CASSLRTVNEQYF.

J is TRBJ2-7 and V is TRBV3-1; possibly TRBD1 for D (5 bases). This CDR3 contains 15 residues. Looked up from germline, CDR1 is LGHDT and CDR2 is YNNKEL (reference sequence). Between the trimmed V and J ends, which lost 5 bases and 2 bases, there was a span of 16 bases. The chain's CDR3 is CASSSSQGWAYEQYF. CDR3 nucleotide sequence: TGTGCCAGCAGCTCTTCCCAGGGCTGGGCCTACGAGCAGTACTTC.

The chain recombines TRBV12-3 or TRBV12-4 with TRBJ2-7; 7 nucleotides agree with TRBD1. J gave up 6 bases and V 4 bases, and 12 bases lay outside the gene matches. CDR3 length equals 15 residues. The CDR3 DNA follows: TGTGCCAGCAGTTCCTCGACAGGGTTCTCTGGCGAGCAGTACTTC. Its translation is CASSSSTGFSGEQYF.

The CDR3 reads CASSIDADRRTEAFF. The DNA for the CDR3 is TGTGCCAGTAGTATCGACGCCGACAGAAGGACTGAAGCTTTCTTT. V and J are TRBV19 and TRBJ1-1, with D tentatively TRBD1 (5 bases). Per the germline V gene, CDR1 is LNHDA and CDR2 is SQIVND (reference sequence). V was clipped by 3 bases and J by 5 bases, with 16 bases between them. The CDR3 has 15 amino acids.

The chain is built from TRBV18 and TRBJ1-2, with D maybe TRBD1 (5 bases). The CDR3 has 16 residues. Trimming took 0 bases from V and 2 from J, leaving 13 bases between them. From germline, CDR1 is KGHSH and CDR2 LQKENI. For the CDR3, the DNA is TGTGCCAGCTCACCACCGGTCGGGGGGAGGAACTATGGCTACACCTTC. It encodes CASSPPVGGRNYGYTF.

This clonotype was counted only a few times. The chain couples TRBV6-2 or TRBV6-3 to TRBJ2-1; TRBD2 matches at 8 bases. The CDR3 runs to 18 residues. With V trimmed by 6 bases and J by 4 bases, 17 bases remained unmatched. CDR1 is MNHEY and CDR2 is SVGEGT in the germline V gene. CDR3 nucleotide sequence: TGTGCCAGCAGACCTCAACCCCCTAGCGGGCCCTCGTACAATGAGCAGTTCTTC. Its protein product is CASRPQPPSGPSYNEQFF.

This clonotype has more than one count but fewer than ten. CDR3 sequence reads: CASTPTSGGLTGELFF. Written as DNA, the CDR3 is TGCGCCAGCACCCCGACTAGCGGGGGGCTCACCGGGGAGCTGTTTTTT. J is TRBJ2-2 and V is TRBV5-1; 13 bases match TRBD2. Unmatched junction bases numbered 6, after V lost 6 bases and J lost 4 bases. The CDR3 totals 16 residues. Germline lookup yields CDR1 SGHRS and CDR2 YFSETQ.

The table lists this clonotype with a few counts. The V and J genes are TRBV5-1 and TRBJ1-2; 9 bases are a match to TRBD1. J gave up 7 bases and V 3 bases, and 4 bases lay outside the gene matches. This CDR3 has 13 residues. CDR1 and CDR2 from the germline V gene are SGHRS and YFSETQ. In nucleotides, the CDR3 is TGCGCCAGCAGCTCCGGACAGGGGTCTGGCTACACCTTC. Translation: CASSSGQGSGYTF.

The rearrangement links TRBV10-3 to TRBJ1-6; D unresolved. This CDR3 has 16 amino acids. Germline values: CDR1 ENHRY, CDR2 SYGVKD. V lost 3 bases and J 4 bases, leaving 13 bases between the germline ends. Here the CDR3 DNA reads TGTGCCATCAGTGATCGGGGTAGAGAGTATAATTCACCCCTCCACTTT. This encodes CAISDRGREYNSPLHF.

The genes are TRBV25-1 and TRBJ2-7; TRBD1 might be the D (6 bases). The V gene lost 3 bases and the J gene lost 2 bases, with 14 bases spanning the gap. The CDR3 sequence is 15 residues long. Germline V CDR1 and CDR2: MGHDK, SYGVNS. CDR3 in amino acids: CASSETGSRAYEQYF. In DNA, the CDR3 is TGTGCCAGCAGTGAGACAGGAAGTAGGGCCTACGAGCAGTACTTC.

The sample holds a few counts of this clonotype. The J gene is TRBJ2-3, the V gene TRBV7-9; 7 bases line up with TRBD1. CDR3 size: 14 residues. CDR1 is SEHNR, CDR2 FQNEAQ, per germline (reference sequence). With V trimmed by 3 bases and J by 5 bases, 5 bases remained unmatched. CDR3 protein: CASSFSGGQDTQYF. Here the CDR3 DNA reads TGTGCCAGCAGCTTTTCAGGGGGACAAGATACGCAGTATTTT.

This chain joins TRBV7-2 and TRBJ2-1; 9 nucleotides match TRBD2. This CDR3 is 16 amino acids long. The ends lost 5 bases at V and 12 bases at J; junction bases unmatched: 17. Per the germline V gene, CDR1 is SGHTA and CDR2 is FQGNSA. CDR3 DNA: TGTGCCAGCAGCAAATCGCGACTAGCGGCCGGAGGGGTGCAGTTCTTC. This encodes CASSKSRLAAGGVQFF.